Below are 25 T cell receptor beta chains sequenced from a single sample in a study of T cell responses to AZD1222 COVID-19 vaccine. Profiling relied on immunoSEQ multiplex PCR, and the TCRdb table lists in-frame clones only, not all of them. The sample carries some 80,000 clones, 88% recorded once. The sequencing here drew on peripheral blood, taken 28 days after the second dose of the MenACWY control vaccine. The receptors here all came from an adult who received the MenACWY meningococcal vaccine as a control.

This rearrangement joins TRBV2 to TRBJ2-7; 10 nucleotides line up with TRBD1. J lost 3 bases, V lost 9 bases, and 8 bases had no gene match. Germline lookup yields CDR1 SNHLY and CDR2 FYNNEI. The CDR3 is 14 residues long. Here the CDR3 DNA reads TGTGCCAGTTTTTCCGGGACAGGGGTCTACGAGCAGTACTTC. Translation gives CASFSGTGVYEQYF.

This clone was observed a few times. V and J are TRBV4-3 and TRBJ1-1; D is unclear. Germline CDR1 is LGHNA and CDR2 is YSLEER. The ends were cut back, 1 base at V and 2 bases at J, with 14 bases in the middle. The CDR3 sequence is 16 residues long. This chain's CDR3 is CASSQGFNRENTEAFF. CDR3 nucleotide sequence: TGCGCCAGCAGCCAAGGGTTTAATCGGGAAAACACTGAAGCTTTCTTT.

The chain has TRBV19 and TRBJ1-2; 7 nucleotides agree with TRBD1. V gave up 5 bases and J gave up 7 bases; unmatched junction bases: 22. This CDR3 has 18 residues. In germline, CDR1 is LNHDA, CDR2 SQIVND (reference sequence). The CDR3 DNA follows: TGTGCCAGTAGTCCGGATTCAATACGGACAGCCCCAGGGGGTGGCTACACCTTC. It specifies CASSPDSIRTAPGGGYTF.

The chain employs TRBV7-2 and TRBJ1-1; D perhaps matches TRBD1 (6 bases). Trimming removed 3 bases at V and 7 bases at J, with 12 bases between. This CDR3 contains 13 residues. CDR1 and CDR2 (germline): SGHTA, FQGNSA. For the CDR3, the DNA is TGTGCCAGCAGCTTCAGGGGAAGCGGTGAAGCTTTCTTT. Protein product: CASSFRGSGEAFF.

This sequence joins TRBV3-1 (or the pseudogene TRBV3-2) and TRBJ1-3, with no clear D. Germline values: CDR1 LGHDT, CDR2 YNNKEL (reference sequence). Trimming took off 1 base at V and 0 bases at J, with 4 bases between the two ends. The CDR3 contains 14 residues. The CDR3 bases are TGTGCCAGCAGCCAAGGGAGCTCTGGAAACACCATATATTTT. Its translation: CASSQGSSGNTIYF.

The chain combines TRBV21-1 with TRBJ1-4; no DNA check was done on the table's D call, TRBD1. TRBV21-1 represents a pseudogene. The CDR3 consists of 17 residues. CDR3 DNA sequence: TGTGCCAGCAGCGGTTACCTCCGGGACAGGGGGAATGAAAAACTGTTTTTT. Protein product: CASSGYLRDRGNEKLFF.

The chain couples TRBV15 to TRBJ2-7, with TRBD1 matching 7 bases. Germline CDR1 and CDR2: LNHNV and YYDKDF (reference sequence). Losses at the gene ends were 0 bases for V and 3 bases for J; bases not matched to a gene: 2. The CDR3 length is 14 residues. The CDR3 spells CATSRDRGIYEQYF. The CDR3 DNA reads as TGTGCCACCAGCAGAGACAGGGGGATCTACGAGCAGTACTTC.

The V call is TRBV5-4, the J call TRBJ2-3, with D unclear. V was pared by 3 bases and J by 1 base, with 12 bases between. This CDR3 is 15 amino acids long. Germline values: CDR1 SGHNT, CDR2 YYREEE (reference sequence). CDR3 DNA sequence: TGTGCCAGCAGCTCACCACCCTTCGGCACAGATACGCAGTATTTT. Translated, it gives CASSSPPFGTDTQYF.

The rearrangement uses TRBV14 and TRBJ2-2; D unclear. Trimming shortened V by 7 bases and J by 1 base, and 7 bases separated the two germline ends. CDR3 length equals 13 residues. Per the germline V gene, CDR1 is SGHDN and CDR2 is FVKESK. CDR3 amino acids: CASNGRNTGELFF. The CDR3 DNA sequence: TGTGCCAGCAATGGCAGGAACACCGGGGAGCTGTTTTTT.

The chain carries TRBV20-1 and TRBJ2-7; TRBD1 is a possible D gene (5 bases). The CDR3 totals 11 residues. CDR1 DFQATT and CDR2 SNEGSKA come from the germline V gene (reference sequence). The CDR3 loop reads CTPQGSYEQYF. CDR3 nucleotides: TGCACCCCTCAGGGTTCCTACGAGCAGTACTTC.

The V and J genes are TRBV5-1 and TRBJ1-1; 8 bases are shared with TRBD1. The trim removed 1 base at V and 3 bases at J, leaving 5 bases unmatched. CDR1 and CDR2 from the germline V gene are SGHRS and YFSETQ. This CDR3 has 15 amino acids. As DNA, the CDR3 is TGCGCCAGCAGCTTGTCCCCGGACAGGGACACTGAAGCTTTCTTT. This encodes CASSLSPDRDTEAFF.

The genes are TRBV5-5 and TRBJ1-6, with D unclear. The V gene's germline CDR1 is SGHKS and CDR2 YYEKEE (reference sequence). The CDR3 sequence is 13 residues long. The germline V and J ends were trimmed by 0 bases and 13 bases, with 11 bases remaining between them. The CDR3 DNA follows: TGTGCCAGCAGCTTGGAAAGGGAGACGCCCCTCCACTTT. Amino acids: CASSLERETPLHF. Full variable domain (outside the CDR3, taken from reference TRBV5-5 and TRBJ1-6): DAGVTQSPTHLIKTRGQQVTLRCSPISGHKSVSWYQQVLGQGPQFIFQYYEKEERGRGNFPDRFSARQFPNYSSELNVNALLLGDSALYLCASSLERETPLHFGNGTRLTVT.

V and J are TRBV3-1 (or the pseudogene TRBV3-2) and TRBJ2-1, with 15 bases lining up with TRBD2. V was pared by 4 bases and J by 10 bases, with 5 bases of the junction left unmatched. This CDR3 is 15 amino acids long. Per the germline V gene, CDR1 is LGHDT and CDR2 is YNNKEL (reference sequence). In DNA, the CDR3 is TGTGCCAGCAGCCGGACTAGCGGGGGGGCAGAGGAGCAGTTCTTC. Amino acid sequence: CASSRTSGGAEEQFF.

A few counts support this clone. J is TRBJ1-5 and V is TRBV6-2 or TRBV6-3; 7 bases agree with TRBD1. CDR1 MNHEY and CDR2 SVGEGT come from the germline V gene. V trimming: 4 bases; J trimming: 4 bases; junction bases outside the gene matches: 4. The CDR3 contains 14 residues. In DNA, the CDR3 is TGTGCCAGCAGTTTGGGACAGCGTAATCAGCCCCAGCATTTT. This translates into CASSLGQRNQPQHF.

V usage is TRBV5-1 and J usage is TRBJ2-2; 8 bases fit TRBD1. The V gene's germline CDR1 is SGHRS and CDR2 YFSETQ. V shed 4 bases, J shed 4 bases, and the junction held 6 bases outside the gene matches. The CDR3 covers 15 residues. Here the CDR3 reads CASSKGQDRTGELFF. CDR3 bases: TGCGCCAGCAGCAAGGGACAGGACCGCACCGGGGAGCTGTTTTTT.

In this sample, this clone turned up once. The CDR3 spells CASSLRGWTEAFF. As DNA, the CDR3 is TGTGCCAGCAGCTTAAGGGGCTGGACTGAAGCTTTCTTT. V is TRBV11-1 and J is TRBJ1-1; possible D gene TRBD1, 5 bases. Trimming shortened V by 2 bases and J by 5 bases, and 9 bases separated the two germline ends. The V gene's germline CDR1 is SGHAT and CDR2 FQDESV (reference sequence). The CDR3 has 13 amino acids.

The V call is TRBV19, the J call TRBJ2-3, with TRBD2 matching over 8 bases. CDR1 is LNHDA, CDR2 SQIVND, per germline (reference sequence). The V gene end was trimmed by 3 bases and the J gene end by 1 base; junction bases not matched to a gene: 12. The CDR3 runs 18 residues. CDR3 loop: CASSMGPGDSGGTDTQYF. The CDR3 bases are TGTGCCAGTAGTATGGGCCCAGGGGATAGCGGGGGCACAGATACGCAGTATTTT. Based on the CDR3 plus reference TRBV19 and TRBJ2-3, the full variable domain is DGGITQSPKYLFRKEGQNVTLSCEQNLNHDAMYWYRQDPGQGLRLIYYSQIVNDFQKGDIAEGYSVSREKKESFPLTVTSAQKNPTAFYLCASSMGPGDSGGTDTQYFGPGTRLTVL.

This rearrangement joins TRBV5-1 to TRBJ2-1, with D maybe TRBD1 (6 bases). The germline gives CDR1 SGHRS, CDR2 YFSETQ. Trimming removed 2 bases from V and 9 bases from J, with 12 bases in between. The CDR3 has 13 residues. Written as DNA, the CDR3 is TGCGCCAGCAGCTTTAACAGGGCGAGTGAGCAGTTCTTC. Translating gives CASSFNRASEQFF.

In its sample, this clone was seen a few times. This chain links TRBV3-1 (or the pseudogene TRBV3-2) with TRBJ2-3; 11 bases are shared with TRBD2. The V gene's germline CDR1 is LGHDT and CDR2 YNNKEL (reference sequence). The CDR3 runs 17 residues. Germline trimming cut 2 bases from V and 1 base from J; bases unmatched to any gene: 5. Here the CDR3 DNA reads TGTGCCAGCAGCCAAAATGTACTAGCGGGGGGCACAGATACGCAGTATTTT. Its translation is CASSQNVLAGGTDTQYF.

CDR3 region: CASSFARQGQETQYF. Written as DNA, the CDR3 is TGTGCCAGCAGCTTTGCCCGACAGGGTCAAGAGACCCAGTACTTC. V gene TRBV11-2 combines with J gene TRBJ2-5, with 7 bases fitting TRBD1. Germline V CDR1 and CDR2: SGHAT, FQNNGV. With 3 bases clipped from V and 2 bases from J, the junction kept 6 bases outside the gene matches. The CDR3 has 15 residues. The complete variable domain, with remaining parts taken from reference TRBV11-2 and TRBJ2-5, reads EAGVAQSPRYKIIEKRQSVAFWCNPISGHATLYWYQQILGQGPKLLIQFQNNGVVDDSQLPKDRFSAERLKGVDSTLKIQPAKLEDSAVYLCASSFARQGQETQYFGPGTRLLVL.

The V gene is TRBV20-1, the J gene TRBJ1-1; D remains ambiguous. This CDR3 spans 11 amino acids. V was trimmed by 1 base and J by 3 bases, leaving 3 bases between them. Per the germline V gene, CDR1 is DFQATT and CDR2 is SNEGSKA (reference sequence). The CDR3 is CSARVDTEAFF. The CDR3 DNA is TGCAGTGCTAGAGTGGACACTGAAGCTTTCTTT.

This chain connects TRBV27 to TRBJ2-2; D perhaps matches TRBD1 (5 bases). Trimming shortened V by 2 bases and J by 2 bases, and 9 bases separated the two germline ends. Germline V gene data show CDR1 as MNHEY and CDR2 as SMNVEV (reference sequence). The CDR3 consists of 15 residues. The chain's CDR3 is CASSLIQGNTGELFF. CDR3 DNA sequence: TGTGCCAGCAGTTTAATCCAGGGAAACACCGGGGAGCTGTTTTTT.

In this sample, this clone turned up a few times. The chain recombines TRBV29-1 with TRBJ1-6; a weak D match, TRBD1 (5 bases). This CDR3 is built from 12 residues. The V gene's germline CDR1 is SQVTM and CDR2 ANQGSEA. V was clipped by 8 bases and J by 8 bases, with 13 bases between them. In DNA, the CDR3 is TGCAGCCTACGACAGACCTATTCACCCCTCCACTTT. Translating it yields CSLRQTYSPLHF.

The CDR3 region is CSVRQGGNQPQHF. CDR3 DNA: TGCAGCGTTCGACAGGGAGGGAATCAGCCCCAGCATTTT. V gene TRBV29-1 combines with J gene TRBJ1-5, with 7 nucleotides matching TRBD1. V shed 5 bases and J 4 bases; nucleotides not matched to a gene: 5. The length of the CDR3 is 13 residues. In germline, CDR1 is SQVTM, CDR2 ANQGSEA.

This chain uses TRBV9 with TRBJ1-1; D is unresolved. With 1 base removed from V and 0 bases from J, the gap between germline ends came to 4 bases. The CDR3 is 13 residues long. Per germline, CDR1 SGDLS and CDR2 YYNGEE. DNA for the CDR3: TGTGCCAGCAGCGTACACCTGAACACTGAAGCTTTCTTT. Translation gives CASSVHLNTEAFF.